A selection of T cell receptor beta chains follows, all from one sample in a study of monozygotic twins with inflammatory bowel disease. From the 5' RACE reads, TCRdb lists one entry per CDR3 protein and no DNA. The sample includes some 400,000 distinct CDR3 sequences. What was sequenced was blood. These TCRs come from a human donor with ulcerative colitis or Crohn's disease, or a healthy co-twin of an affected twin (not recorded which). Each CDR3 is given with its conserved first and last residue. Each record gives: J gene, V gene, CDR3 protein.

J gene: TRBJ1-5; V gene: TRBV20-1; CDR3 protein: CSARAGQGVHQPQHF
J gene: TRBJ2-4; V gene: TRBV5-6; CDR3 protein: CASSLGGGAKNIQYF
J gene: TRBJ2-5; V gene: TRBV11-2; CDR3 protein: CASSLTTSGGKETQYF
J gene: TRBJ2-1; V gene: TRBV18; CDR3 protein: CASSPGTPPVNEQFF
J gene: TRBJ1-6; V gene: TRBV5-6; CDR3 protein: CASSNTERLISPLHF
J gene: TRBJ2-3; V gene: TRBV12-3/TRBV12-4; CDR3 protein: CASSLWDRAADTQYF
J gene: TRBJ1-3; V gene: TRBV6-1; CDR3 protein: CASSSGTGLSLSSGNTIYF
J gene: TRBJ2-1; V gene: TRBV5-1; CDR3 protein: CASSLDEGNTYNEQFF
J gene: TRBJ1-4; V gene: TRBV19; CDR3 protein: CASRPSGAANEKLFF
J gene: TRBJ2-3; V gene: TRBV24-1; CDR3 protein: CATSASAPDTQYF
J gene: TRBJ1-6; V gene: TRBV5-1; CDR3 protein: CASSLDSYSPLHF
J gene: TRBJ2-1; V gene: TRBV6-1; CDR3 protein: CASSRTSGSSYNEQSF
J gene: TRBJ1-4; V gene: TRBV7-2; CDR3 protein: CASSLGRLNEKLFF
J gene: TRBJ2-5; V gene: TRBV5-1; CDR3 protein: CASSLAVASQETQYF
J gene: TRBJ2-5; V gene: TRBV11-2; CDR3 protein: CASSSRQTQYF
J gene: TRBJ2-1; V gene: TRBV29-1; CDR3 protein: CSVETMRQGAGEQFF
J gene: TRBJ2-7; V gene: TRBV7-2; CDR3 protein: CASSFLAGGLLAYEQYF
J gene: TRBJ1-4; V gene: TRBV2; CDR3 protein: CASSPYPAGNEKLFF
J gene: TRBJ2-2; V gene: TRBV18; CDR3 protein: CASSPMEVTGELFF
J gene: TRBJ2-1; V gene: TRBV6-6; CDR3 protein: CASSYSRLNEQFF
J gene: TRBJ1-5; V gene: TRBV20-1; CDR3 protein: CSARDLDRLVNQPQHF
J gene: TRBJ2-7; V gene: TRBV18; CDR3 protein: CASSPPGNSYEQYF
J gene: TRBJ2-2; V gene: TRBV5-1; CDR3 protein: CASSLASWTGELFF
J gene: TRBJ2-2; V gene: TRBV29-1; CDR3 protein: CSGLANTGELFF
J gene: TRBJ2-1; V gene: TRBV12-3/TRBV12-4; CDR3 protein: CASSESGDNEQFF
J gene: TRBJ2-7; V gene: TRBV3-1; CDR3 protein: CASSSTIPGRGTRYEQYF
J gene: TRBJ1-2; V gene: TRBV5-1; CDR3 protein: CASSGGGPYGYTF
J gene: TRBJ2-7; V gene: TRBV6-5; CDR3 protein: CASSYGDEQYF
J gene: TRBJ2-7; V gene: TRBV20-1; CDR3 protein: CSARGGMGRSYYEQYF
J gene: TRBJ1-5; V gene: TRBV20-1; CDR3 protein: CSARGTLDRGHSNQPQHF
J gene: TRBJ2-5; V gene: TRBV20-1; CDR3 protein: CSASGGGRETQYF
J gene: TRBJ2-2; V gene: TRBV4-3; CDR3 protein: CASSQDWVRRDAGGELFF
J gene: TRBJ2-7; V gene: TRBV18; CDR3 protein: CASSPGWAGSYEQYF
J gene: TRBJ2-2; V gene: TRBV9; CDR3 protein: CASSVGVLDRTGELFF
J gene: TRBJ1-2; V gene: TRBV13; CDR3 protein: CASSSFDSWSYGYTF
J gene: TRBJ2-5; V gene: TRBV29-1; CDR3 protein: CSVPGHRRETQYF
J gene: TRBJ1-3; V gene: TRBV4-2; CDR3 protein: CASSQGSKGGGNTIYF
J gene: TRBJ2-1; V gene: TRBV6-4; CDR3 protein: CASSTSGNSYNEQFF
J gene: TRBJ2-3; V gene: TRBV7-2; CDR3 protein: CASSLAGTGGGTDTQYF
J gene: TRBJ2-5; V gene: TRBV7-2; CDR3 protein: CASSAGTAKMQETQYF
J gene: TRBJ2-2; V gene: TRBV7-3; CDR3 protein: CASSLMGQTGTGELFF
J gene: TRBJ2-3; V gene: TRBV7-3; CDR3 protein: CASSLSLIAGEAGTQYF
J gene: TRBJ1-3; V gene: TRBV7-2; CDR3 protein: CASSFMGQVFSGNTIYF
J gene: TRBJ2-1; V gene: TRBV6-2/TRBV6-3; CDR3 protein: CASGKVGTFGNEQFF
J gene: TRBJ1-1; V gene: TRBV29-1; CDR3 protein: CSVGGGNTEAFF